This TCR beta chain was captured by sequencing in a study of blood T cell repertoires in COVID-19. Overall study context: COVID-19 samples, acute and convalescent, were from the United States, Italy and Spain. Sources were T cells, B-cell-depleted T cells, or PBMCs; the material itself was cDNA or gDNA.

Authors' analysis steps: Researchers report that nucleated cell counts were estimated from reference gene primer amplification. Repertoires were generated with immunoSEQ multiplex PCR, while TCRdb's copy carries only in-frame clones and drops some. V and J calls and clone size come straight from that table; D and trimming were deduced from the DNA. The sample lists approximately 220,000 clones, over 70% occurring once. The CDR3 sequence is 15 residues long. The ends lost 1 base at V and 10 bases at J; junction bases unmatched: 6. Germline CDR1 and CDR2: SGHRS and YFSETQ. The receptor's source is a woman aged 80 or older with acute or convalescent COVID-19. The V call is TRBV5-1, the J call TRBJ2-1, with 12 positions matching TRBD2. Sequencing was done on a sample of peripheral blood. CDR3 sequence reads: CASSLPSGGVNEQFF. The CDR3 bases are TGCGCCAGCAGCTTGCCTAGCGGGGGGGTCAACGAGCAGTTCTTC.